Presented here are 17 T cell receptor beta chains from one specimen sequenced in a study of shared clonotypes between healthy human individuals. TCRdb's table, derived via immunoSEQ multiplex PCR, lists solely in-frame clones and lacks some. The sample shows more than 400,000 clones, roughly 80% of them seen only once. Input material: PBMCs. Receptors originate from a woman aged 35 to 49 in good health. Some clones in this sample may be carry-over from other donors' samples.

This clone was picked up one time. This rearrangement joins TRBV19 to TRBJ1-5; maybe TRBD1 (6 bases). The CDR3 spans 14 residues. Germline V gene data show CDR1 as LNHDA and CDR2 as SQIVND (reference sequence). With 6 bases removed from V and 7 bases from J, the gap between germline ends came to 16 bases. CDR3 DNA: TGTGCCAGTAGGACCTCCCACAGGGAACAGCCCCAGCATTTT. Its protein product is CASRTSHREQPQHF.

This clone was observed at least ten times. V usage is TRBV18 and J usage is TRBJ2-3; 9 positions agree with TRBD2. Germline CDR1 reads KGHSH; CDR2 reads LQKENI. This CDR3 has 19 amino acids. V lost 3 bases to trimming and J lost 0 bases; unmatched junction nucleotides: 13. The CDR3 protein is CASSPPTSGYASSTDTQYF. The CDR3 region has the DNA TGTGCCAGCTCACCTCCAACTAGCGGGTACGCCTCTAGCACAGATACGCAGTATTTT.

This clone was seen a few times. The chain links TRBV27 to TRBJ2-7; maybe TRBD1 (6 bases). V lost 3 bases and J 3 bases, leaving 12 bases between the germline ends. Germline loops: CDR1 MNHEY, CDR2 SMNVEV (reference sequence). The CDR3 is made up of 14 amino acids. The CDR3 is CASSFRVTGYEQYF. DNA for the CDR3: TGTGCCAGCAGTTTTCGTGTGACAGGCTACGAGCAGTACTTC.

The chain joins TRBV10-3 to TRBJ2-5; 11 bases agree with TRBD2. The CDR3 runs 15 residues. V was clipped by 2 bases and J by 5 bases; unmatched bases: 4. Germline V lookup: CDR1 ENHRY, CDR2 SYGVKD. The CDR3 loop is CAISERLAGGETQYF. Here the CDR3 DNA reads TGTGCCATCAGTGAGCGGCTAGCGGGAGGTGAGACCCAGTACTTC.

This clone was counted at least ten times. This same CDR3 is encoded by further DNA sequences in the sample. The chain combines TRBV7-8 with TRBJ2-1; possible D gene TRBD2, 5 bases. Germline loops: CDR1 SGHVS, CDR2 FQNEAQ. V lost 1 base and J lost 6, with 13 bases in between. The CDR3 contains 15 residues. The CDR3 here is CASSLGSLAGNEQFF. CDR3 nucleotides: TGTGCCAGCAGCTTAGGGTCTCTCGCGGGCAATGAGCAGTTCTTC.

The CDR3 DNA reads as TGTGCCTGGAGTCCCAACCGTTACGAGCAGTACTTC. Translation: CAWSPNRYEQYF. The chain combines TRBV30 with TRBJ2-7, with unresolved D. The CDR3 totals 12 residues. From germline, CDR1 is GTSNPN and CDR2 SVGIG (reference sequence). V was pared by 2 bases and J by 4 bases, with 9 bases between. Together with reference TRBV30 and TRBJ2-7, the CDR3 gives the full variable domain: SQTIHQWPATLVQPVGSPLSLECTVEGTSNPNLYWYRQAAGRGLQLLFYSVGIGQISSEVPQNLSASRPQDRQFILSSKKLLLSDSGFYLCAWSPNRYEQYFGPGTRLTVT.

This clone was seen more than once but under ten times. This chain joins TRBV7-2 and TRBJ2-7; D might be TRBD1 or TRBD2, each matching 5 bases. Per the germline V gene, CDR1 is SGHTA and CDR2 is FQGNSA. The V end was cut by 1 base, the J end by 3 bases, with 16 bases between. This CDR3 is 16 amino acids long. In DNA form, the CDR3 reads TGTGCCAGCAGCTTAGTTGGGACCGGTATCCACTACGAGCAGTACTTC. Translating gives CASSLVGTGIHYEQYF. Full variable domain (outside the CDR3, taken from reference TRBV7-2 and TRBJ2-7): GAGVSQSPSNKVTEKGKDVELRCDPISGHTALYWYRQSLGQGLEFLIYFQGNSAPDKSGLPSDRFSAERTGGSVSTLTIQRTQQEDSAVYLCASSLVGTGIHYEQYFGPGTRLTVT.

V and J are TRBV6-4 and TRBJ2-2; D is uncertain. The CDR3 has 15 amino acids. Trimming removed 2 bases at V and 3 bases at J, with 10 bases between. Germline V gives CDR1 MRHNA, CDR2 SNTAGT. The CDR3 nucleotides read TGTGCCAGCAGTGACCGGTTTGGATACACCGGGGAGCTGTTTTTT. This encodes CASSDRFGYTGELFF.

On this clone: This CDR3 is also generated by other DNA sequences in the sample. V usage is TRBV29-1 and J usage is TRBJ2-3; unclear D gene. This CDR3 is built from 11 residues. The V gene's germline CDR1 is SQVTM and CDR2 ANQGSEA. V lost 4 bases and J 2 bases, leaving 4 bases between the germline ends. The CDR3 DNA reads TGCAGCGTTGGTGACACAGATACGCAGTATTTT. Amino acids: CSVGDTDTQYF.

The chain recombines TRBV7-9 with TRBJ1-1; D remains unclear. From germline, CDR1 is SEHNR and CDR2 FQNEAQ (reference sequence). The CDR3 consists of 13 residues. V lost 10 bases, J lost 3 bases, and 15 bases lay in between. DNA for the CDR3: TGTGCCACTGCCTTAGGCAGACACACTGAAGCTTTCTTT. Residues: CATALGRHTEAFF.

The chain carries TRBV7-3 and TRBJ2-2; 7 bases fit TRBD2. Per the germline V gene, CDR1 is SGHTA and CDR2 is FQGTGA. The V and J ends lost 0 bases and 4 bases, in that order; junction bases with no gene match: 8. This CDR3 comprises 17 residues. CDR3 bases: TGTGCCAGCAGCTTAACTAGGGAGGGGCGCGTCACCGGGGAGCTGTTTTTT. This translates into CASSLTREGRVTGELFF.

CDR3 protein: CASSLVSRAYEQYF. The CDR3, as DNA: TGTGCCAGCAGCTTAGTATCTAGGGCCTACGAGCAGTACTTC. V and J are TRBV7-9 and TRBJ2-7, with D uncertain. Germline CDR1 and CDR2: SEHNR and FQNEAQ (reference sequence). V dropped 1 base and J dropped 2 bases, with 9 bases sitting between them. The CDR3 covers 14 residues. Drawing the rest from reference TRBV7-9 and TRBJ2-7, the complete variable domain is DTGVSQNPRHKITKRGQNVTFRCDPISEHNRLYWYRQTLGQGPEFLTYFQNEAQLEKSRLLSDRFSAERPKGSFSTLEIQRTEQGDSAMYLCASSLVSRAYEQYFGPGTRLTVT.

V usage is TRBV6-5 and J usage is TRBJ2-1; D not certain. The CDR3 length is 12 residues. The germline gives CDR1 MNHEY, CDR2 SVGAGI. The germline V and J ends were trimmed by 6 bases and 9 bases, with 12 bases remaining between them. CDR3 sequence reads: CASRDSRLEQFF. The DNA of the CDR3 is TGTGCCAGCAGAGACTCCAGGCTTGAGCAGTTCTTC.

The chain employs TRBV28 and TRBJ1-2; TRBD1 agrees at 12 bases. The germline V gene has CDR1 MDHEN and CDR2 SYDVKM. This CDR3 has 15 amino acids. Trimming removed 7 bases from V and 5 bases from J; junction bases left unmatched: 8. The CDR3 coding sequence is TGTGCCAGCACCCGCCGGGACAGGGGGCTTTATGGCTACACCTTC. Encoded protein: CASTRRDRGLYGYTF.

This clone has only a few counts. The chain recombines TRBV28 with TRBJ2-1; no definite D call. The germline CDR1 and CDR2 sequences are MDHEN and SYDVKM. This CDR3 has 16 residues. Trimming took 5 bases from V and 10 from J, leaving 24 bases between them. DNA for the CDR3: TGTGCCAGCAGTCCACGAGGTAGTGGTGTGTTGGGAGAGCAGTTCTTC. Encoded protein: CASSPRGSGVLGEQFF. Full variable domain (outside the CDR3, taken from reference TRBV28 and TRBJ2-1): DVKVTQSSRYLVKRTGEKVFLECVQDMDHENMFWYRQDPGLGLRLIYFSYDVKMKEKGDIPEGYSVSREKKERFSLILESASTNQTSMYLCASSPRGSGVLGEQFFGPGTRLTVL.

DNA of the CDR3: TGCAGCGTTGCGGGTACTGGGGTCGGAGAGCCCCAGCATTTT. This gives the protein CSVAGTGVGEPQHF. The rearrangement uses TRBV29-1 and TRBJ1-5; no reliable D call. The germline V gene has CDR1 SQVTM and CDR2 ANQGSEA. The CDR3 loop spans 14 amino acids. Trimming shortened V by 4 bases and J by 8 bases, and 18 bases separated the two germline ends.

CDR3 region: CAISESLEVAEAFF. DNA for the CDR3: TGTGCCATCAGTGAGTCCCTCGAGGTTGCTGAAGCTTTCTTT. This chain links TRBV10-3 with TRBJ1-1; D not certain. Germline V gene lookup returns CDR1 ENHRY and CDR2 SYGVKD. The CDR3 extends over 14 amino acids. V gave up 0 bases and J gave up 6 bases, with 11 bases separating them.